The count of the clone carrying this T cell receptor (beta chain) is one. This record comes from a study of cytomegalovirus exposure and HLA in healthy donors. Both 60 Vbeta primers and 13 Jbeta primers went into the PCR. The protocol was immunoSEQ multiplex PCR, while the TCRdb copy is restricted to in-frame clones and leaves out a portion. Of fewer than 200,000 clones listed, 60% to 80% are singletons. Trimming cost V 2 bases and J 7 bases, with 8 bases left between them. This CDR3 contains 12 residues. The V gene's germline CDR1 is MNHEY and CDR2 SVGAGI. V is TRBV6-5 and J is TRBJ2-5; D gene ambiguous. The sample was PBMCs. The clonotype was recovered from a woman in her forties or fifties in good health and CMV-seropositive. The CDR3 loop reads CASSYPAGTQYF. CDR3 sequence (DNA): TGTGCCAGCAGTTACCCCGCCGGGACCCAGTACTTC.